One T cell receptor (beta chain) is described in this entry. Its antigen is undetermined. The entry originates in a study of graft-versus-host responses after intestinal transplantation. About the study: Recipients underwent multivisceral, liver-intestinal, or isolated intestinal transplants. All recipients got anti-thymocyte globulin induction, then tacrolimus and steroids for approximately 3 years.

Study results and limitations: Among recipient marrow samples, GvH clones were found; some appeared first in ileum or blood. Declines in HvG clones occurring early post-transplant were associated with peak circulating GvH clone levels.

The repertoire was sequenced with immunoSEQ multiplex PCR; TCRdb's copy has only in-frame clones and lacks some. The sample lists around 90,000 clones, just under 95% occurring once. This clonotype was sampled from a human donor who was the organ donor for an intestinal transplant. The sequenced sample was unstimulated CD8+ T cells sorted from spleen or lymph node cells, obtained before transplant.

CDR3 coding DNA: TGTGCCAGCAGCTTAGCGGGCAGTCACTCCTACGAGCAGTACTTC. Translating it yields CASSLAGSHSYEQYF. The gene calls are TRBV5-6 and TRBJ2-7; D might be TRBD2 (6 bases). Germline values: CDR1 SGHDT, CDR2 YYEEEE. Trimming removed 2 bases from V and 0 bases from J, with 12 bases in between. The CDR3 has 15 residues.